Listed here are 16 T cell receptor beta chains from one sample, sequenced in a study of regulatory T cells in long-lasting Graves disease. Time point here: newly diagnosed GD, antithyroid drugs for less than 3 months. Researchers made the TCR library from RNA that was extracted from PBMCs. Libraries of TCR beta came from iRepertoire HTBI primers plus Arm-PCR of CDR3 regions. TCRdb re-analysed the multiplex PCR reads in MiXCR, keeping a single row per CDR3 protein. The sample lists around 450,000 distinct CDR3 sequences, approximately 15% seen once, with about a sixth in the top ten. These data are also associated with another study on T cells in Graves' hyperthyroidism and ophthalmopathy.

The sequencing here drew on peripheral blood mononuclear cells (PBMCs), taken at new diagnosis, from a patient treated with antithyroid drugs. These receptors were obtained from a woman aged 25 to 45 with Graves disease.

This clonotype was detected many times. The genes are TRBV20-1 and TRBJ2-1; possible D gene TRBD2, 6 bases. The V and J ends lost 5 bases and 4 bases respectively, with 18 bases between them. The length of the CDR3 is 15 residues. Germline CDR1 DFQATT, CDR2 SNEGSKA (reference sequence). CDR3 nucleotide sequence: TGCAGTGCTCAACTTTCTAGGAGGGGTTACAATGAGCAGTTCTTC. The encoded protein is CSAQLSRRGYNEQFF.

This clonotype was counted many times. The V call is TRBV9, the J call TRBJ1-1; no clear D. The CDR3 is 14 residues long. Trimming removed 6 bases from V and 1 base from J, with 13 bases in between. CDR1 SGDLS and CDR2 YYNGEE come from the germline V gene. The CDR3 nucleotides read TGTGCCAGCACCCCAACCTGGGAGAACACTGAAGCTTTCTTT. Translated, it gives CASTPTWENTEAFF.

This clonotype was seen many times. This chain joins TRBV11-2 and TRBJ2-7, with TRBD2 matching over 11 bases. With 5 bases clipped from V and 2 bases from J, the junction kept 8 bases outside the gene matches. The CDR3 runs to 16 residues. Germline V gives CDR1 SGHAT, CDR2 FQNNGV. Here the CDR3 reads CASSQRLAGSPYEQYF. Written as DNA, the CDR3 is TGTGCCAGCAGCCAAAGACTAGCGGGATCTCCCTACGAGCAGTACTTC.

As concerns this clonotype: Just one base apart from a much larger clone, this may be a read error. The chain uses TRBV6-2 or TRBV6-3 and TRBJ2-7; 11 nucleotides match TRBD2. The CDR3 consists of 16 residues. The germline CDR1 and CDR2 sequences are MNHEY and SVGEGT. CDR3 DNA sequence: TGTGCCAGCGGTTACTCGTTTCTAGCGGGAGGATACGAGCAGTACTTC. It encodes CASGYSFLAGGYEQYF.

The chain carries TRBV12-3 or TRBV12-4 and TRBJ2-1; TRBD1 agrees at 9 bases. The junction had 9 bases not matched to a gene; V was cut back by 5 bases and J by 10 bases. This CDR3 is built from 14 residues. The CDR3: CASSQGTGSYEQFF. The CDR3 bases are TGTGCCAGCAGTCAAGGGACAGGGAGCTACGAGCAGTTCTTC.

The chain recombines TRBV20-1 with TRBJ1-1; TRBD1 might be the D (6 bases). Germline V gene lookup returns CDR1 DFQATT and CDR2 SNEGSKA (reference sequence). The ends were cut back, 1 base at V and 4 bases at J, with 16 bases in the middle. The CDR3 runs to 15 residues. CDR3 in amino acids: CSARATRGWSTEAFF. CDR3 nucleotide sequence: TGCAGTGCTAGAGCCACCAGGGGTTGGAGCACTGAAGCTTTCTTT.

The sample holds many counts of this clonotype. The chain employs TRBV6-5 and TRBJ2-7, with a tentative D call TRBD2 (6 bases). The CDR3 runs to 16 residues. Trimming took off 0 bases at V and 1 base at J, with 13 bases between the two ends. CDR1 and CDR2 (germline): MNHEY, SVGAGI. The CDR3 loop is CASSYSGGRFSYEQYF. DNA for the CDR3: TGTGCCAGCAGTTACTCGGGGGGACGTTTTTCCTACGAGCAGTACTTC.

This clonotype was counted ten times or more. The chain has TRBV11-2 and TRBJ2-7, with 9 bases matching TRBD1. Germline-derived CDR1 and CDR2 are SGHAT and FQNNGV. This CDR3 is 16 amino acids long. V lost 4 bases to trimming and J lost 3 bases; unmatched junction nucleotides: 10. CDR3 sequence (DNA): TGTGCCAGCAGCTACCATTACAGGGGGCGCGGCTACGAGCAGTACTTC. Translation: CASSYHYRGRGYEQYF. The complete variable domain, with remaining parts taken from reference TRBV11-2 and TRBJ2-7, reads EAGVAQSPRYKIIEKRQSVAFWCNPISGHATLYWYQQILGQGPKLLIQFQNNGVVDDSQLPKDRFSAERLKGVDSTLKIQPAKLEDSAVYLCASSYHYRGRGYEQYFGPGTRLTVT.

This clonotype was observed many times. The chain joins TRBV2 to TRBJ2-6; 10 bases line up with TRBD1. The CDR3 runs to 19 residues. Looked up from germline, CDR1 is SNHLY and CDR2 is FYNNEI. The V and J ends lost 4 bases and 2 bases, in that order; junction bases with no gene match: 11. CDR3 nucleotides: TGTGCCAGCAGTGCGGTCAGGACAGGGGGAGCTGCTGGGGCCAACGTCCTGACTTTC. It translates to CASSAVRTGGAAGANVLTF.

The V call is TRBV6-2 or TRBV6-3, the J call TRBJ2-2; D is unresolved. The CDR3 contains 14 residues. Germline CDR1 MNHEY, CDR2 SVGEGT. The V end lost 0 bases, the J end lost 2 bases, and 4 bases lay between the germline ends. The chain's CDR3 is CASSYSSNTGELFF. The DNA of the CDR3 is TGTGCCAGCAGTTACTCGTCCAACACCGGGGAGCTGTTTTTT.

This clonotype came up many times. The chain links TRBV24-1 to TRBJ2-1; possible D gene TRBD2, 6 bases. The CDR3 totals 22 residues. V was cut by 3 bases and J by 7 bases, with 36 bases left in between. From germline, CDR1 is KGHDR and CDR2 SFDVKD. The chain's CDR3 is CATSDGGWGPFGGPADVNEQFF. For the CDR3, the DNA is TGTGCCACCAGTGATGGAGGGTGGGGACCCTTCGGGGGACCCGCCGACGTAAATGAGCAGTTCTTC.

At least ten counts were recorded for this clonotype. The V gene is TRBV6-2 or TRBV6-3, the J gene TRBJ1-1, with 7 bases that match TRBD1. V lost 1 base and J lost 4; bases outside the gene matches: 9. CDR1 is MNHEY and CDR2 is SVGEGT in the germline V gene. The CDR3 extends over 16 amino acids. The CDR3, as DNA: TGTGCCAGCAGTTACTTATACAGGGGTCGAGGCACTGAAGCTTTCTTT. It is translated as CASSYLYRGRGTEAFF.

This clonotype showed up many times. V is TRBV12-3 or TRBV12-4 and J is TRBJ2-7; 9 positions agree with TRBD2. The CDR3 extends over 16 amino acids. V shed 5 bases, J shed 6 bases, and the junction held 14 bases outside the gene matches. In DNA form, the CDR3 reads TGTGCCAGCAGTGGGCCCGGAAGCGGGAGGACCTCCGAGCAGTACTTC. Translating gives CASSGPGSGRTSEQYF.

As concerns this clonotype: A read error may produce the germline difference seen at one junction end. The chain combines TRBV29-1 with TRBJ1-2; the D gene is possibly TRBD1 (6 bases). There are 14 residues in the CDR3. Germline-derived CDR1 and CDR2 are SQVTM and ANQGSEA. CDR3: CSVERSEQGYDYTF. CDR3 DNA sequence: TGCAGCGTTGAAAGGTCAGAACAGGGTTATGACTACACCTTC. Full variable domain (outside the CDR3, taken from reference TRBV29-1 and TRBJ1-2): SAVISQKPSRDICQRGTSLTIQCQVDSQVTMMFWYRQQPGQSLTLIATANQGSEATYESGFVIDKFPISRPNLTFSTLTVSNMSPEDSSIYLCSVERSEQGYDYTFGSGTRLTVV.

This CDR3 is CASSLRSGAVGNEQFF. DNA for the CDR3: TGTGCCAGCAGTTTACGATCGGGGGCGGTAGGGAATGAGCAGTTCTTC. J is TRBJ2-1 and V is TRBV28; D is possibly TRBD1 or TRBD2 (6 bases each). This CDR3 spans 16 amino acids. Between the trimmed V and J ends, which lost 2 bases and 7 bases, there was a span of 18 bases. Germline V gene sequence: CDR1 MDHEN, CDR2 SYDVKM.

This clonotype came up many times. The CDR3 DNA is TGTGCCAGCAGTTCGGGGACTAGCGGGAGTGTCAATGAGCAGTTCTTC. Translated: CASSSGTSGSVNEQFF. The chain links TRBV27 to TRBJ2-1; TRBD2 matches 14 bases. J lost 6 bases, V lost 4 bases, and 5 bases had no gene match. CDR3 length: 16 residues. The germline gives CDR1 MNHEY, CDR2 SMNVEV (reference sequence).